One sample yielded the 15 T cell receptor beta chains listed below, sequenced in a study of T cell responses to AZD1222 COVID-19 vaccine. Using immunoSEQ multiplex PCR, the repertoire was profiled, and TCRdb retains in-frame clones only, with some absent. Of approximately 150,000 clones listed, roughly 91% are singletons. The sample here was peripheral blood, taken 28 days after the second AZD1222 dose. The source is an adult who received the AZD1222 COVID-19 vaccine.

The chain carries TRBV27 and TRBJ2-7; 9 bases agree with TRBD1. The V segment lost 4 bases and the J segment 6 bases; nucleotides outside the gene matches: 10. Germline V gives CDR1 MNHEY, CDR2 SMNVEV (reference sequence). The CDR3 runs 15 residues. CDR3 protein: CASSSLGQGRGEQYF. In DNA, the CDR3 is TGTGCCAGCAGTTCCCTCGGACAGGGGAGAGGCGAGCAGTACTTC.

The chain couples TRBV12-3 or TRBV12-4 to TRBJ2-7, with 8 bases fitting TRBD1. The CDR3 covers 13 residues. The V and J ends lost 4 bases and 5 bases, in that order; junction bases with no gene match: 4. Here the CDR3 reads CASSSGQGHEQYF. CDR3 sequence (DNA): TGTGCCAGCAGTTCCGGACAGGGCCACGAGCAGTACTTC.

This chain links TRBV3-1 (or the pseudogene TRBV3-2) with TRBJ2-5; tentatively, D is TRBD1 or TRBD2 (5 bases each). Trimming left V 0 bases short and J 1 base short, with 12 bases between. Germline values: CDR1 LGHDT, CDR2 YNNKEL (reference sequence). The CDR3 length is 16 residues. The CDR3 sequence: CASSQDPQGRQETQYF. CDR3 sequence (DNA): TGTGCCAGCAGCCAAGATCCTCAGGGACGCCAAGAGACCCAGTACTTC.

The rearrangement links TRBV29-1 to TRBJ2-3; no firm D call. V lost 5 bases and J lost 8, with 20 bases in between. The germline V gene has CDR1 SQVTM and CDR2 ANQGSEA. This CDR3 has 14 residues. This chain's CDR3 is CSVIDFRASGTQYF. The CDR3 DNA sequence: TGCAGCGTTATTGATTTCCGGGCGAGTGGTACGCAGTATTTT.

The V gene is TRBV5-4, the J gene TRBJ1-4; perhaps TRBD1 as D (5 bases). CDR1 is SGHNT, CDR2 YYREEE, per germline (reference sequence). V lost 6 bases, J lost 8 bases, and 17 bases lay in between. This CDR3 contains 14 residues. The CDR3 DNA reads as TGTGCCAGCACCCCGCGGCAGGGTAGCGAAAAACTGTTTTTT. Translated: CASTPRQGSEKLFF. Full variable domain (remainder filled in from reference TRBV5-4 and TRBJ1-4): ETGVTQSPTHLIKTRGQQVTLRCSSQSGHNTVSWYQQALGQGPQFIFQYYREEENGRGNFPPRFSGLQFPNYSSELNVNALELDDSALYLCASTPRQGSEKLFFGSGTQLSVL.

The gene calls are TRBV3-1 (or the pseudogene TRBV3-2) and TRBJ1-6; D gene uncertain. The V end lost 0 bases, the J end lost 8 bases, and 17 bases lay between the germline ends. CDR1 and CDR2 (germline): LGHDT, YNNKEL (reference sequence). The CDR3 has 17 amino acids. CDR3 protein: CASSQDLIGLRDSPLHF. The CDR3 coding sequence is TGTGCCAGCAGCCAAGATCTGATTGGGTTACGAGATTCACCCCTCCACTTT.

The sample holds one count of this clone. The chain joins TRBV10-3 to TRBJ1-6, with a weak D call TRBD1 (5 bases). From germline, CDR1 is ENHRY and CDR2 SYGVKD. The CDR3 covers 15 residues. With 8 bases removed from V and 7 bases from J, the gap between germline ends came to 18 bases. CDR3 nucleotides: TGTGCCATCGGAGGGGACCTTAGCTCAAATTCACCCCTCCACTTT. It codes for CAIGGDLSSNSPLHF.

The chain has TRBV5-5 and TRBJ1-6, with TRBD1 matching over 7 bases. J was trimmed by 10 bases and V by 2 bases; bases with no gene match: 9. The germline CDR1 and CDR2 sequences are SGHKS and YYEKEE (reference sequence). This CDR3 is built from 15 residues. The CDR3 coding sequence is TGTGCCAGCAGCTTCCAGACAGGGAAATACTCACCCCTCCACTTT. Translating it yields CASSFQTGKYSPLHF.

This chain connects TRBV27 to TRBJ2-7, with 10 bases aligning to TRBD2. Trimming cost V 7 bases and J 2 bases; bases outside gene matches: 11. This CDR3 has 16 amino acids. Germline V lookup: CDR1 MNHEY, CDR2 SMNVEV (reference sequence). This chain's CDR3 is CASINMIAGGTYEQYF. The DNA for the CDR3 is TGTGCCAGCATTAACATGATAGCGGGAGGAACCTACGAGCAGTACTTC.

This rearrangement joins TRBV7-9 to TRBJ2-3; 11 nucleotides match TRBD1. This CDR3 has 14 residues. CDR1 is SEHNR, CDR2 FQNEAQ, per germline (reference sequence). The V and J ends lost 8 bases and 3 bases, in that order; junction bases with no gene match: 4. CDR3 region: CASHGQGATDTQYF. The CDR3 bases are TGTGCCAGCCATGGACAGGGGGCAACAGATACGCAGTATTTT.

The chain recombines TRBV5-4 with TRBJ2-5; 7 bases map to TRBD1. The J segment lost 1 base and the V segment lost 4 bases, leaving 10 bases of the junction unmatched. This CDR3 contains 16 residues. Per germline, CDR1 SGHNT and CDR2 YYREEE (reference sequence). DNA of the CDR3: TGTGCCAGCAGCCTCTACAGGGGACCCTTCCAAGAGACCCAGTACTTC. It translates to CASSLYRGPFQETQYF.

In DNA, the CDR3 is TGCGCCAGCAGTGGGCAACCTGGGGGGGCTGACTATGGCTACACCTTC. This gives the protein CASSGQPGGADYGYTF. The chain joins TRBV10-2 to TRBJ1-2; weak D call: TRBD1 (6 bases). This CDR3 is 16 amino acids long. In germline, CDR1 is WSHSY, CDR2 SAAADI. The germline V and J ends were trimmed by 4 bases and 3 bases, with 18 bases remaining between them.

The chain joins TRBV3-1 (or the pseudogene TRBV3-2) to TRBJ1-6, with TRBD1 as a possible D gene (5 bases). The CDR3 length is 17 residues. With 3 bases removed from V and 10 bases from J, the gap between germline ends came to 22 bases. Germline V gene sequence: CDR1 LGHDT, CDR2 YNNKEL (reference sequence). CDR3: CASSHDPGRFADSPLHF. DNA of the CDR3: TGTGCCAGCAGCCACGATCCGGGACGCTTCGCTGACTCACCCCTCCACTTT.

The chain joins TRBV24-1 to TRBJ1-5; 9 positions agree with TRBD1. CDR3 length: 14 amino acids. CDR1 is KGHDR and CDR2 is SFDVKD in the germline V gene. The J segment lost 6 bases and the V segment lost 4 bases, leaving 3 bases of the junction unmatched. The CDR3: CATSDRQGGQPQHF. As DNA, the CDR3 is TGTGCCACCAGTGACCGACAGGGGGGTCAGCCCCAGCATTTT.

The chain combines TRBV10-1 with TRBJ2-7; no reliable D call. Trimming took 6 bases from V and 0 from J, leaving 18 bases between them. Germline CDR1 is WNHNN and CDR2 is SYGVQD (reference sequence). This CDR3 has 16 residues. The CDR3 region is CASSETQYSASYEQYF. CDR3 DNA: TGCGCCAGCAGCGAAACACAGTACTCCGCCTCCTACGAGCAGTACTTC.